This is a list of T cell receptor beta chains from one sample in a study of spatial heterogeneity in lung cancer. TCRdb analysed the 5' RACE reads with MiXCR anew, one entry per CDR3 protein. The sample consists of roughly 38,000 distinct CDR3 sequences, 10% to 13% of them appearing once. The sample in question was PBMCs, obtained at follow-up. Receptors were obtained from a female donor with early-stage non-small cell lung cancer. CDR3s include the opening cysteine and the closing phenylalanine or tryptophan. The D gene is left open where the match is weak. Size tells how often a clone was seen (once, few, many) or the class of an expanded clone, and some rows leave it out.

J: TRBJ2-1
D: TRBD1
V: TRBV19
size: many
length: 15
CDR3: CASSLQGTIYNEQFF
DNA: TGTGCCAGTAGTTTACAGGGGACCATCTACAATGAGCAGTTCTTC

J: TRBJ2-7
D: .
V: TRBV29-1
size: many
length: 12
CDR3: CSVKTGPYEQYF
DNA: TGCAGCGTTAAAACAGGACCCTACGAGCAGTACTTC

J: TRBJ2-7
D: .
V: TRBV28
size: many
length: 15
CDR3: CASSLQRAGTYEQYF
DNA: TGTGCCAGCAGTTTACAGCGGGCAGGGACCTACGAGCAGTACTTC

J: TRBJ1-3
D: .
V: TRBV20-1
size: .
length: 12
CDR3: CSASLSGNTIYF
DNA: TGCAGTGCTAGCTTGTCCGGGAACACCATATATTTT

J: TRBJ1-5
D: .
V: TRBV20-1
size: few
length: 14
CDR3: CSARDPGDPQPQHF
DNA: TGCAGTGCTAGAGATCCCGGCGACCCCCAGCCCCAGCATTTT

J: TRBJ1-2
D: .
V: TRBV6-5
size: many
length: 16
CDR3: CASSYSSVGGWEGYTF
DNA: TGTGCCAGCAGTTATTCCAGCGTCGGGGGTTGGGAAGGCTACACCTTC

J: TRBJ2-3
D: TRBD1
V: TRBV20-1
size: many
length: 14
CDR3: CSAKRTGNTDTQYF
DNA: TGCAGTGCCAAGCGGACAGGGAACACAGATACGCAGTATTTT

J: TRBJ2-7
D: .
V: TRBV12-3/TRBV12-4
size: many
length: 16
CDR3: CASSLAGRRLFYEQYF
DNA: TGTGCCAGCAGTTTAGCGGGCAGGAGACTATTCTACGAGCAGTACTTC

J: TRBJ2-7
D: .
V: TRBV5-5
size: .
length: 14
CDR3: CASSLVGRSYEQYF
DNA: TGTGCCAGCAGCTTGGTTGGACGGTCCTACGAGCAGTACTTC

J: TRBJ2-1
D: TRBD2
V: TRBV7-2
size: many
length: 15
CDR3: CASSLDAGGYNEQFF
DNA: TGTGCCAGCAGCTTAGATGCGGGGGGGTACAATGAGCAGTTCTTC

J: TRBJ2-1
D: TRBD2
V: TRBV2
size: .
length: 18
CDR3: CASRGAEGLTLSYNEQFF
DNA: TGTGCCAGCAGGGGAGCGGAGGGACTAACCCTGAGCTACAATGAGCAGTTCTTC

J: TRBJ2-7
D: .
V: TRBV4-1
size: many
length: 13
CDR3: CASSQEGWQGRLF
DNA: TGCGCCAGCAGCCAAGAGGGATGGCAGGGGCGATTGTTC

J: TRBJ1-4
D: .
V: TRBV23-1
size: many
length: 12
CDR3: CASSQSWEKLFF
DNA: TGCGCCAGCAGTCAATCGTGGGAAAAACTGTTTTTT

J: TRBJ2-3
D: .
V: TRBV29-1
size: many
length: 12
CDR3: CSPRGSADTQYF
DNA: TGCAGCCCAAGGGGTAGTGCAGATACGCAGTATTTT

J: TRBJ2-3
D: .
V: TRBV7-2
size: few
length: 12
CDR3: CASSFLGDTQYF
DNA: TGTGCCAGCAGCTTTTTGGGAGATACGCAGTATTTT

J: TRBJ2-1
D: .
V: TRBV18
size: many
length: 14
CDR3: CASSPGGGAHEQFF
DNA: TGTGCCAGCTCACCAGGTGGGGGGGCGCATGAGCAGTTCTTC

J: TRBJ2-3
D: .
V: TRBV10-3
size: many
length: 15
CDR3: CAISRDGGSTDTQYF
DNA: TGTGCCATCAGTCGGGACGGGGGAAGCACAGATACGCAGTATTTT

J: TRBJ2-7
D: .
V: TRBV9
size: few
length: 16
CDR3: CASSVDGGTSSYEQYF
DNA: TGTGCCAGCAGCGTAGACGGGGGTACGAGCTCCTACGAGCAGTACTTC

J: TRBJ1-1
D: .
V: TRBV7-2
size: .
length: 13
CDR3: CASSLERGGEAFF
DNA: TGTGCCAGCAGCTTAGAGCGGGGTGGTGAAGCTTTCTTT

J: TRBJ2-2
D: .
V: TRBV7-2
size: .
length: 15
CDR3: CASSLDSSNTGELFF
DNA: TGTGCCAGCAGCTTAGATTCAAGTAACACCGGGGAGCTGTTTTTT

J: TRBJ2-7
D: .
V: TRBV29-1
size: many
length: 11
CDR3: CSVAEGREQYF
DNA: TGCAGCGTTGCCGAGGGGCGGGAGCAGTACTTC

J: TRBJ2-4
D: .
V: TRBV7-9
size: .
length: 16
CDR3: CASSLVGGLAKNIQYF
DNA: TGTGCCAGCAGCTTAGTGGGGGGACTAGCCAAAAACATTCAGTACTTC

J: TRBJ1-3
D: TRBD1
V: TRBV29-1
size: .
length: 16
CDR3: CSVVTGQGLTGNTIYF
DNA: TGCAGCGTGGTAACGGGACAGGGTCTAACGGGAAACACCATATATTTT

J: TRBJ2-3
D: TRBD1
V: TRBV5-1
size: many
length: 15
CDR3: CASSLEGAGTDTQYF
DNA: TGCGCCAGCAGCTTGGAGGGGGCCGGCACAGATACGCAGTATTTT

J: TRBJ1-1
D: .
V: TRBV29-1
size: many
length: 13
CDR3: CSVDRPLNTEAFF
DNA: TGCAGCGTTGACAGGCCTTTGAACACTGAAGCTTTCTTT

J: TRBJ2-7
D: TRBD2
V: TRBV6-5
size: few
length: 15
CDR3: CASQRGAAGAYEQYF
DNA: TGTGCCAGCCAAAGAGGGGCGGCGGGAGCCTACGAGCAGTACTTC

J: TRBJ2-7
D: .
V: TRBV7-6
size: large
length: 13
CDR3: CASSLAASYEQYF
DNA: TGTGCCAGCAGCTTAGCAGCCTCCTACGAGCAGTACTTC

J: TRBJ2-1
D: .
V: TRBV2
size: .
length: 17
CDR3: CASSRRGLHRPYNEQFF
DNA: TGTGCCAGCAGCCGAAGGGGGTTGCACCGGCCCTACAATGAGCAGTTCTTC

J: TRBJ1-1
D: .
V: TRBV12-5
size: many
length: 16
CDR3: CASGDHSAGFDTEAFF
DNA: TGTGCTAGTGGTGACCATAGCGCGGGGTTCGACACTGAAGCTTTCTTT

J: TRBJ2-5
D: .
V: TRBV2
size: few
length: 13
CDR3: CVSSGTAQETQYF
DNA: TGTGTCAGCAGCGGGACAGCCCAAGAGACCCAGTACTTC

J: TRBJ2-1
D: .
V: TRBV12-3/TRBV12-4
size: many
length: 16
CDR3: CASSFQGRGNYNEQFF
DNA: TGTGCCAGCAGTTTTCAGGGCAGGGGAAATTACAATGAGCAGTTCTTC

J: TRBJ2-2
D: .
V: TRBV12-3/TRBV12-4
size: many
length: 14
CDR3: CASSPRPEGGELFF
DNA: TGTGCCAGCAGTCCCCGACCGGAGGGCGGGGAGCTGTTTTTT

J: TRBJ1-1
D: .
V: TRBV7-9
size: .
length: 13
CDR3: CASSFELNTEAFF
DNA: TGTGCCAGCAGCTTCGAGCTGAACACTGAAGCTTTCTTT

J: TRBJ2-5
D: TRBD2
V: TRBV9
size: many
length: 16
CDR3: CASTQRAGGYQETQYF
DNA: TGTGCCAGCACCCAGAGAGCGGGGGGGTACCAAGAGACCCAGTACTTC

J: TRBJ2-7
D: TRBD2
V: TRBV7-9
size: many
length: 16
CDR3: CASSRLGSGVNYEQYF
DNA: TGTGCCAGCAGCCGACTAGGTAGCGGGGTAAACTACGAGCAGTACTTC

J: TRBJ1-1
D: TRBD1
V: TRBV27
size: many
length: 15
CDR3: CASSPYPQGITEAFF
DNA: TGTGCCAGCAGTCCCTACCCACAGGGGATCACCGAAGCTTTCTTT

J: TRBJ1-1
D: TRBD1
V: TRBV5-1
size: many
length: 16
CDR3: CASSLVPTGGRTEAFF
DNA: TGCGCCAGCAGCTTGGTCCCGACAGGGGGTCGGACTGAAGCTTTCTTT

J: TRBJ2-7
D: .
V: TRBV13
size: many
length: 14
CDR3: CASSLPQKSYEQYF
DNA: TGTGCCAGCAGCTTACCTCAAAAATCCTACGAGCAGTACTTC

J: TRBJ2-3
D: TRBD2
V: TRBV5-1
size: many
length: 15
CDR3: CASSLTSGSSDTQYF
DNA: TGCGCCAGCAGCTTGACTAGCGGGAGTTCAGATACGCAGTATTTT

J: TRBJ2-5
D: TRBD2
V: TRBV29-1
size: few
length: 12
CDR3: CSVSAGGVGQYF
DNA: TGCAGCGTTTCAGCGGGGGGGGTCGGCCAGTACTTC

J: TRBJ2-1
D: TRBD2
V: TRBV2
size: medium-sized
length: 13
CDR3: CASSLSGGGEQFF
DNA: TGTGCCAGCAGCCTTAGCGGGGGCGGTGAGCAGTTCTTC

J: TRBJ2-7
D: TRBD2
V: TRBV7-2
size: .
length: 16
CDR3: CASSWIAGARSYEQYF
DNA: TGTGCCAGCAGCTGGATAGCGGGGGCCCGTTCCTACGAGCAGTACTTC

J: TRBJ2-5
D: .
V: TRBV12-3/TRBV12-4
size: few
length: 16
CDR3: CASSPGAHGGRETQYF
DNA: TGTGCCAGCAGCCCGGGGGCCCACGGGGGCCGGGAGACCCAGTACTTC

J: TRBJ2-3
D: .
V: TRBV2
size: many
length: 15
CDR3: CASRETSSNTDTQYF
DNA: TGTGCCAGCAGAGAAACTAGTTCCAACACAGATACGCAGTATTTT

J: TRBJ2-7
D: .
V: TRBV20-1
size: .
length: 12
CDR3: CSAASPSYEQYF
DNA: TGCAGCGCTGCGTCCCCCTCCTACGAGCAGTACTTC

J: TRBJ2-3
D: TRBD1
V: TRBV12-3/TRBV12-4
size: .
length: 15
CDR3: CASSSGTGGTDTQYF
DNA: TGTGCCAGCAGTTCTGGGACAGGGGGCACAGATACGCAGTATTTT

J: TRBJ2-7
D: .
V: TRBV15
size: many
length: 14
CDR3: CATSRGGRSGREYF
DNA: TGTGCCACCAGCAGAGGAGGGCGAAGTGGCAGGGAGTACTTC

J: TRBJ1-2
D: .
V: TRBV4-3
size: .
length: 14
CDR3: CASSHLNGETGYTF
DNA: TGCGCCAGCAGCCACTTAAACGGGGAGACTGGCTACACCTTC